Listed below are T cell receptor beta chains from one sample, sequenced in a study of identical twins. TCRdb independently ran MiXCR on the 5' RACE reads; one entry per CDR3 protein. The sample yields under 300,000 distinct CDR3 sequences, 11% to 15% seen once. Input material: memory (CD45RO+) T cells sorted from blood. The source is a woman aged 18-35 years in good health. CDR3s include the opening cysteine and the closing phenylalanine or tryptophan. D genes are given only for firm matches. Not every row has a clone size; where given, it reads once, few, many or a size class.

cdr3_nt: TGTGCCAGCAGCTTACGGGACTACACAGATACGCAGTATTTT
cdr3_aa: CASSLRDYTDTQYF
clone_size: many
j_call: TRBJ2-3
v_call: TRBV7-2
d_call: TRBD2

cdr3_nt: TGCAGTGTGGCGCAGCCGGAAGACGAGCAGTACTTC
cdr3_aa: CSVAQPEDEQYF
clone_size: few
j_call: TRBJ2-7
v_call: TRBV20-1
d_call: .

cdr3_nt: TGTGCCAGCACCTCGATCCTAAGCTCCTACGAGCAGTACTTC
cdr3_aa: CASTSILSSYEQYF
clone_size: few
j_call: TRBJ2-7
v_call: TRBV7-8
d_call: .

cdr3_nt: TGTGCCAGCAGCTTGGTGGGCGTGGGCGGACAAGAGACCCAGTACTTC
cdr3_aa: CASSLVGVGGQETQYF
clone_size: .
j_call: TRBJ2-5
v_call: TRBV5-4
d_call: .

cdr3_nt: TGTGCCAGCAGCTTAGCGCCGTCGAGCGGGGGGGCTAGGAATGAGCAGTTCTTC
cdr3_aa: CASSLAPSSGGARNEQFF
clone_size: .
j_call: TRBJ2-1
v_call: TRBV7-6
d_call: TRBD2

cdr3_nt: TGTGCCAGCAGCCAAGATCTAGGGGCCCAGGGTGGCTACACCTTC
cdr3_aa: CASSQDLGAQGGYTF
clone_size: .
j_call: TRBJ1-2
v_call: TRBV3-1
d_call: .

cdr3_nt: TGTGCCAGCAGCGGTGGAAAGGCCGGGGAGCTGTTTTTT
cdr3_aa: CASSGGKAGELFF
clone_size: many
j_call: TRBJ2-2
v_call: TRBV5-4
d_call: .

cdr3_nt: TGCGCCAGCAGCTACACCGGGACAAGCTCCTACAATGAGCAGTTCTTC
cdr3_aa: CASSYTGTSSYNEQFF
clone_size: few
j_call: TRBJ2-1
v_call: TRBV5-1
d_call: .

cdr3_nt: TGTGCCAGCAGCGTAGAAGGGGGGTACAATGAGCAGTTCTTC
cdr3_aa: CASSVEGGYNEQFF
clone_size: .
j_call: TRBJ2-1
v_call: TRBV9
d_call: .

cdr3_nt: TGTGCCAGCAGCGTAGGAGGCGGTCCCTACAATGAGCAGTTCTTC
cdr3_aa: CASSVGGGPYNEQFF
clone_size: .
j_call: TRBJ2-1
v_call: TRBV9
d_call: .

cdr3_nt: TGCGCCAGCAGTCGAAGGACAGGATTGTACGAGCAGTACTTC
cdr3_aa: CASSRRTGLYEQYF
clone_size: few
j_call: TRBJ2-7
v_call: TRBV23-1
d_call: TRBD1

cdr3_nt: TGCAGCGTTGAATCTAGGGGCGGGGACACCGGGGAGCTGTTTTTT
cdr3_aa: CSVESRGGDTGELFF
clone_size: few
j_call: TRBJ2-2
v_call: TRBV29-1
d_call: .

cdr3_nt: TGTGCCAGCAGCCCTCTCAGCCAAGGTGGTACGCAGTATTTT
cdr3_aa: CASSPLSQGGTQYF
clone_size: .
j_call: TRBJ2-3
v_call: TRBV7-2
d_call: .

cdr3_nt: TGCAGTGCTAGGACTTATCTATCAGAGACCCAGTACTTC
cdr3_aa: CSARTYLSETQYF
clone_size: few
j_call: TRBJ2-5
v_call: TRBV20-1
d_call: .

cdr3_nt: TGCAGTGCTAACAATCTCGGGACTAGCGATTACGAGCAGTACTTC
cdr3_aa: CSANNLGTSDYEQYF
clone_size: .
j_call: TRBJ2-7
v_call: TRBV20-1
d_call: TRBD2

cdr3_nt: TGTGCCAGCAGCTTTCGGGCGAGCTCCTATAATTCACCCCTCCACTTT
cdr3_aa: CASSFRASSYNSPLHF
clone_size: .
j_call: TRBJ1-6
v_call: TRBV5-5
d_call: .

cdr3_nt: TGTGCCTGGAGTGTATCTCACGGCTACACCTTC
cdr3_aa: CAWSVSHGYTF
clone_size: few
j_call: TRBJ1-2
v_call: TRBV30
d_call: .

cdr3_nt: TGCAGTGCTAGTCCCCCTGGGGCCAACGTCCTGACTTTC
cdr3_aa: CSASPPGANVLTF
clone_size: .
j_call: TRBJ2-6
v_call: TRBV20-1
d_call: .

cdr3_nt: TGTGCCAGCAGCCTGGACCGGGGGGCGCTAGCTTTCTTT
cdr3_aa: CASSLDRGALAFF
clone_size: .
j_call: TRBJ1-1
v_call: TRBV7-2
d_call: .

cdr3_nt: TGCGCCAGCAGCCCTCAGCCCTCCACGAGGGGCACTGAAGCTTTCTTT
cdr3_aa: CASSPQPSTRGTEAFF
clone_size: many
j_call: TRBJ1-1
v_call: TRBV5-1
d_call: .

cdr3_nt: TGTGCCAGCAGTTACCCGCCCTCTAGAACCGGGGAGCTGTTTTTT
cdr3_aa: CASSYPPSRTGELFF
clone_size: few
j_call: TRBJ2-2
v_call: TRBV6-2/TRBV6-3
d_call: .

cdr3_nt: TGTGCCAGCAGCGTAGAGGGTTGGGGAGATCAGCCCCAGCATTTT
cdr3_aa: CASSVEGWGDQPQHF
clone_size: .
j_call: TRBJ1-5
v_call: TRBV9
d_call: .

cdr3_nt: TGTGCCAGCAGTGCGACAGGTGCCTCATCCTACGAGCAGTACTTC
cdr3_aa: CASSATGASSYEQYF
clone_size: many
j_call: TRBJ2-7
v_call: TRBV12-3/TRBV12-4
d_call: .

cdr3_nt: TGTGCCTGGGAGACGGGGACAGATACGCAGTATTTT
cdr3_aa: CAWETGTDTQYF
clone_size: .
j_call: TRBJ2-3
v_call: TRBV30
d_call: .

cdr3_nt: TGTGCCACACAAGGGGGGCGATGGCCCCCAGAGACCCAGTACTTC
cdr3_aa: CATQGGRWPPETQYF
clone_size: few
j_call: TRBJ2-5
v_call: TRBV2
d_call: .

cdr3_nt: TGTGCCAGCAGTCAGGACAGGCGGAGTGGCTACACCTTC
cdr3_aa: CASSQDRRSGYTF
clone_size: .
j_call: TRBJ1-2
v_call: TRBV2
d_call: TRBD1

cdr3_nt: TGTGCCAGCAGCCAGGGTCCGGGTCTTCAAAACCGAGAGACCCAGTACTTC
cdr3_aa: CASSQGPGLQNRETQYF
clone_size: .
j_call: TRBJ2-5
v_call: TRBV6-2/TRBV6-3
d_call: .

cdr3_nt: TGTGCCACCAGCAGACTCAGGGGGGTCTCCTACGAGCAGTACTTC
cdr3_aa: CATSRLRGVSYEQYF
clone_size: .
j_call: TRBJ2-7
v_call: TRBV15
d_call: .

cdr3_nt: TGTGCCAGCAGCCTGACTAGCGGGAGTCTCTACGAGCAGTACTTC
cdr3_aa: CASSLTSGSLYEQYF
clone_size: .
j_call: TRBJ2-7
v_call: TRBV7-2
d_call: TRBD2

cdr3_nt: TGCAGCGTTGTCCAGGGTCTGGGTGGCTACACCTTC
cdr3_aa: CSVVQGLGGYTF
clone_size: few
j_call: TRBJ1-2
v_call: TRBV29-1
d_call: .

cdr3_nt: TGTGCCAGCAGCTTACCCCGGACTAGCGGGGGTCCGAACACCGGGGAGCTGTTTTTT
cdr3_aa: CASSLPRTSGGPNTGELFF
clone_size: few
j_call: TRBJ2-2
v_call: TRBV11-2
d_call: TRBD2

cdr3_nt: TGTGCCAGCAGCTTGGATGGGACCGCGTATGGCTACACCTTC
cdr3_aa: CASSLDGTAYGYTF
clone_size: few
j_call: TRBJ1-2
v_call: TRBV5-5
d_call: .

cdr3_nt: TGTGCCAGCAGCACCTTTCGCAGCGGGGGGCGCACAGATACGCAGTATTTT
cdr3_aa: CASSTFRSGGRTDTQYF
clone_size: .
j_call: TRBJ2-3
v_call: TRBV11-2
d_call: TRBD2

cdr3_nt: TGTGCCAGCAGCCCTACCGTTGGAGTGAACTATGGCTACACCTTC
cdr3_aa: CASSPTVGVNYGYTF
clone_size: .
j_call: TRBJ1-2
v_call: TRBV3-1
d_call: .

cdr3_nt: TGTGCCAGCAGTTACCGAGGGGTCTACTACGAGCAGTACTTC
cdr3_aa: CASSYRGVYYEQYF
clone_size: few
j_call: TRBJ2-7
v_call: TRBV6-5
d_call: .

cdr3_nt: TGTGCCAGCAGACGCACCTCGGGCTCCGTCTCTGGAAACACCATATATTTT
cdr3_aa: CASRRTSGSVSGNTIYF
clone_size: few
j_call: TRBJ1-3
v_call: TRBV6-2/TRBV6-3
d_call: .

cdr3_nt: TGTGCCAGCAGCTTCATAGCAACTAATGAAAAACTGTTTTTT
cdr3_aa: CASSFIATNEKLFF
clone_size: many
j_call: TRBJ1-4
v_call: TRBV5-6
d_call: .

cdr3_nt: TGTGCCAGCAGCCACACAGGGAAGGCCTACAATGAGCAGTTCTTC
cdr3_aa: CASSHTGKAYNEQFF
clone_size: .
j_call: TRBJ2-1
v_call: TRBV11-3
d_call: .

cdr3_nt: TGTGCCAGCAGTCTATTTGGACAGGGGTTGAACACTGAAGCTTTCTTT
cdr3_aa: CASSLFGQGLNTEAFF
clone_size: many
j_call: TRBJ1-1
v_call: TRBV27
d_call: TRBD1

cdr3_nt: TGCAGCGTTGAAGATCGAGGGCTCTATGGCTACACCTTC
cdr3_aa: CSVEDRGLYGYTF
clone_size: .
j_call: TRBJ1-2
v_call: TRBV29-1
d_call: .

cdr3_nt: TGCAGCGTTGGCGGACAGGCTAAAGTAAAGAACTATGGCTACACCTTC
cdr3_aa: CSVGGQAKVKNYGYTF
clone_size: .
j_call: TRBJ1-2
v_call: TRBV29-1
d_call: TRBD1

cdr3_nt: TGTGCCAGCAAGGGCGGGACCAGATACGAGCAGTACTTC
cdr3_aa: CASKGGTRYEQYF
clone_size: .
j_call: TRBJ2-7
v_call: TRBV6-6
d_call: .

cdr3_nt: TGTGCCAGCAGCCCGCGCGCGGGGGGCACAGATACGCAGTATTTT
cdr3_aa: CASSPRAGGTDTQYF
clone_size: few
j_call: TRBJ2-3
v_call: TRBV7-9
d_call: TRBD2

cdr3_nt: TGTGCCAGCAGCCCCCCGACAGGGGTTGTCACTGAAGCTTTCTTT
cdr3_aa: CASSPPTGVVTEAFF
clone_size: .
j_call: TRBJ1-1
v_call: TRBV11-3
d_call: TRBD1

cdr3_nt: TGTGCCATCAGTCCCACGGCCGGCAATCAGCCCCAGCATTTT
cdr3_aa: CAISPTAGNQPQHF
clone_size: .
j_call: TRBJ1-5
v_call: TRBV10-3
d_call: .

cdr3_nt: TGTGCCAGCAGCCAAGACCTCATAGGGGGACTAGCGAATACTGAGCAGTTCTTC
cdr3_aa: CASSQDLIGGLANTEQFF
clone_size: .
j_call: TRBJ2-1
v_call: TRBV4-2
d_call: TRBD2

cdr3_nt: TGTGCCAGCAGTGAAGCCCTCACCGGCACAGATACGCAGTATTTT
cdr3_aa: CASSEALTGTDTQYF
clone_size: .
j_call: TRBJ2-3
v_call: TRBV6-1
d_call: .

cdr3_nt: TGTGCCAGCAGCAGAAGGACTAGCGGGACCTACGAGCAGTACTTC
cdr3_aa: CASSRRTSGTYEQYF
clone_size: .
j_call: TRBJ2-7
v_call: TRBV7-9
d_call: TRBD2

cdr3_nt: TGCGCCAGCAGCTTGGTTTTGGGGGGCGAGTCGGATGCTTTCTTT
cdr3_aa: CASSLVLGGESDAFF
clone_size: .
j_call: TRBJ1-1
v_call: TRBV5-1
d_call: .

cdr3_nt: TGTGCCAGCAGCTTAATCGGAAGGGGAGCGTCCTACGAGCAGTACTTC
cdr3_aa: CASSLIGRGASYEQYF
clone_size: .
j_call: TRBJ2-7
v_call: TRBV7-9
d_call: .

cdr3_nt: TGCGCCAGCAGCTTGGCAACAGCTAGCTATGGCTACACCTTC
cdr3_aa: CASSLATASYGYTF
clone_size: many
j_call: TRBJ1-2
v_call: TRBV5-1
d_call: .

cdr3_nt: TGCGCCAGCAGCCCTGCTGCGCATGAGCAGTTCTTC
cdr3_aa: CASSPAAHEQFF
clone_size: few
j_call: TRBJ2-1
v_call: TRBV5-1
d_call: .

cdr3_nt: TGTGCCTGGAGCAATCTCGCCGGGACAGGTAGTGAAAAACTGTTTTTT
cdr3_aa: CAWSNLAGTGSEKLFF
clone_size: .
j_call: TRBJ1-4
v_call: TRBV30
d_call: TRBD1

cdr3_nt: TGCAGTGCTAGTTTGGACCAAGAGACCCAGTACTTC
cdr3_aa: CSASLDQETQYF
clone_size: few
j_call: TRBJ2-5
v_call: TRBV20-1
d_call: .

cdr3_nt: TGTGCCAGCAGCTTACCAGGGGCGCGTGGCTACACCTTC
cdr3_aa: CASSLPGARGYTF
clone_size: .
j_call: TRBJ1-2
v_call: TRBV11-1
d_call: .

cdr3_nt: TGTGCCAGCAGCTGGAGGGGGCTTGAAAAACTGTTTTTT
cdr3_aa: CASSWRGLEKLFF
clone_size: .
j_call: TRBJ1-4
v_call: TRBV12-3/TRBV12-4
d_call: TRBD1

cdr3_nt: TGCAGTGCGACTGGTAGGACAGGGAACACTGAAGCTTTCTTT
cdr3_aa: CSATGRTGNTEAFF
clone_size: .
j_call: TRBJ1-1
v_call: TRBV20-1
d_call: TRBD1

cdr3_nt: TGTGCCAGCATAGGGGTCCCGGGGTACTACGAGCAGTACTTC
cdr3_aa: CASIGVPGYYEQYF
clone_size: .
j_call: TRBJ2-7
v_call: TRBV21-1
d_call: .

cdr3_nt: TGCGCCAGCAGGGGAGGTGGGGATGAAAAACTGTTTTTT
cdr3_aa: CASRGGGDEKLFF
clone_size: .
j_call: TRBJ1-4
v_call: TRBV10-2
d_call: .

cdr3_nt: TGCAGTGCTAGAGGGGACATGAACACCGGGGAGCTGTTTTTT
cdr3_aa: CSARGDMNTGELFF
clone_size: many
j_call: TRBJ2-2
v_call: TRBV20-1
d_call: .